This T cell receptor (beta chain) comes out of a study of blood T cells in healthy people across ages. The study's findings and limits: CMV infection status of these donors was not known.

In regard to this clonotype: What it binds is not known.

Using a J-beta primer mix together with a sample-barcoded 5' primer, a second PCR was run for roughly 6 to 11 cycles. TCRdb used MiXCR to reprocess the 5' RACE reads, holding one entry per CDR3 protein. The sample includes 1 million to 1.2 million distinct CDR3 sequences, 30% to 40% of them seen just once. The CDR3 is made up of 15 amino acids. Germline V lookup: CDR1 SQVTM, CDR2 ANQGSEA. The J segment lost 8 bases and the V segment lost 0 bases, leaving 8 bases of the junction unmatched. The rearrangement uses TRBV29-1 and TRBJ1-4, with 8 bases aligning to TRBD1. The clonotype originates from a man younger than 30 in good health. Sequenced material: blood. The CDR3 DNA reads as TGCAGCGTTGAAGAGGAACCAGGGGGCGAAGAAAAACTGTTTTTT. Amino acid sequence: CSVEEEPGGEEKLFF.